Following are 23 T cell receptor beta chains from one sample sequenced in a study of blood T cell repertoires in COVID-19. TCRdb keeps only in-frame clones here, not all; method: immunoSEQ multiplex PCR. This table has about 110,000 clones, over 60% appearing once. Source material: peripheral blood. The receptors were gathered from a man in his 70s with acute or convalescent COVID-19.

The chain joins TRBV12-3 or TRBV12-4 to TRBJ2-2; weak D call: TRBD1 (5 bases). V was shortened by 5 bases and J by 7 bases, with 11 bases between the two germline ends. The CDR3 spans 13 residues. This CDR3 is CASSRRRDGELFF. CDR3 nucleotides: TGTGCCAGCAGTCGCCGCAGGGACGGGGAGCTGTTTTTT.

CDR3 amino acids: CASGLSGSSTPNTEAFF. DNA for the CDR3: TGTGCTAGTGGTTTGTCGGGTAGCTCTACCCCAAACACTGAAGCTTTCTTT. J is TRBJ1-1 and V is TRBV12-5, with D hard to call. Trimming pared 2 bases from V and 2 bases from J, leaving 18 bases between. Germline CDR1 LGHNT, CDR2 FRNRAP. CDR3 length equals 17 residues.

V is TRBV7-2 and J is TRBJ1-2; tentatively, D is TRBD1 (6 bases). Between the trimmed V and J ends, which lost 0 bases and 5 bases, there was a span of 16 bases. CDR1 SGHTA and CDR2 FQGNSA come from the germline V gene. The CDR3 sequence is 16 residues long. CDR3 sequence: CASSLAGQSEGYGYTF. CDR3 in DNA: TGTGCCAGCAGCTTAGCAGGACAGAGCGAGGGGTATGGCTACACCTTC.

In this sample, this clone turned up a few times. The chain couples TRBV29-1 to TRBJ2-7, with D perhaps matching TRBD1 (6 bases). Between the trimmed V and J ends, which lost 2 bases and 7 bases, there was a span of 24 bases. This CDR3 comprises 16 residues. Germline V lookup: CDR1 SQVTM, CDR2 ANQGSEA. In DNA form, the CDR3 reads TGCAGCGTTGAAATTGGACAGTCCTTTTTGGTGGGTGAGCAGTACTTC. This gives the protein CSVEIGQSFLVGEQYF.

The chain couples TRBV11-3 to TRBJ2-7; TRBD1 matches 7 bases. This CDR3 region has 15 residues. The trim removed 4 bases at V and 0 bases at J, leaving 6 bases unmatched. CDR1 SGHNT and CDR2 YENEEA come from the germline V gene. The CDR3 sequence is CASSSREGASYEQYF. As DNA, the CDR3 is TGTGCCAGCAGCTCCCGAGAGGGGGCCTCCTACGAGCAGTACTTC.

CDR3 in DNA: TGTGCCAGCAGCGTACAGGGAGCCAACGTCCTGACTTTC. Encoded protein: CASSVQGANVLTF. The chain carries TRBV9 and TRBJ2-6, with a weak D call TRBD1 (5 bases). The CDR3 has 13 amino acids. V was clipped by 1 base and J by 7 bases, with 6 bases between them. Per the germline V gene, CDR1 is SGDLS and CDR2 is YYNGEE.

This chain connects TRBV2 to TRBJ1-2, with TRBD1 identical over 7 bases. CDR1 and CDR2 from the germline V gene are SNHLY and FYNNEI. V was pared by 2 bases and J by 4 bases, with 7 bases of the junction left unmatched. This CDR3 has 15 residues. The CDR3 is CASSEIRDSIYGYTF. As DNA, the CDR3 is TGTGCCAGCAGTGAAATCCGGGACAGCATCTATGGCTACACCTTC.

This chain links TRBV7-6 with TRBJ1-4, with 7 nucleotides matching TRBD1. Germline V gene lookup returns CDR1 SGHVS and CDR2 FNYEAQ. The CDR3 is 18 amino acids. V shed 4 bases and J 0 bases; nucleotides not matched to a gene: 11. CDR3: CASSSRGRGYATNEKLFF. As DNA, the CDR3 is TGTGCCAGCAGCTCTAGGGGCAGGGGGTACGCAACTAATGAAAAACTGTTTTTT.

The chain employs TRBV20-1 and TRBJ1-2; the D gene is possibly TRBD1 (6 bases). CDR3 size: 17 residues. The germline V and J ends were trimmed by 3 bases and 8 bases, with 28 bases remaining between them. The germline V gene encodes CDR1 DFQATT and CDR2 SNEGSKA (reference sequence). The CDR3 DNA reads TGCAGTGCTAGTGAAATACACGCTGGGCAGGGGTCAAGGGGCTACACCTTC. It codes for CSASEIHAGQGSRGYTF.

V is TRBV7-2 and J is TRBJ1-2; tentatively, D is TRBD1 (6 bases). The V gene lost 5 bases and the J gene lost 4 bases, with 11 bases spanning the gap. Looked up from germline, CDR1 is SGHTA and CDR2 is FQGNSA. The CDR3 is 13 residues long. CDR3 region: CASSIDRSYGYTF. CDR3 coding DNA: TGTGCCAGCAGCATAGACAGGAGCTATGGCTACACCTTC.

The CDR3 loop reads CASRGTGGQPQHF. As DNA, the CDR3 is TGTGCCAGCAGGGGGACAGGGGGTCAGCCCCAGCATTTT. V usage is TRBV12-3 or TRBV12-4 and J usage is TRBJ1-5, with TRBD1 matching over 11 bases. The CDR3 is made up of 13 amino acids. With V trimmed by 6 bases and J by 6 bases, 1 base remained unmatched.

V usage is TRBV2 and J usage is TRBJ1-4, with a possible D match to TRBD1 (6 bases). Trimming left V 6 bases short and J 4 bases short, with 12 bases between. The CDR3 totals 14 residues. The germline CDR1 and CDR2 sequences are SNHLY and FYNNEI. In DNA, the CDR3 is TGTGCCAGCAGGGCAGGGGATATTAATGAAAAACTGTTTTTT. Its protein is CASRAGDINEKLFF.

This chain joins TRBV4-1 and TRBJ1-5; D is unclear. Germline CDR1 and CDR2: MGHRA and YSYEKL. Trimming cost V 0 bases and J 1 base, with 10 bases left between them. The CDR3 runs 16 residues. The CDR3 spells CASSQEGVISNQPQHF. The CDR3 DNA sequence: TGCGCCAGCAGCCAAGAAGGAGTTATCAGCAATCAGCCCCAGCATTTT.

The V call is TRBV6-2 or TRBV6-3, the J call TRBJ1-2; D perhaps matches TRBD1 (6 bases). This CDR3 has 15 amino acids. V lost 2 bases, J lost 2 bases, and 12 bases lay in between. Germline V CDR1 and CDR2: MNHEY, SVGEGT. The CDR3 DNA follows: TGTGCCAGCAGTTACGCGACAGGATTCAACTATGGCTACACCTTC. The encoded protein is CASSYATGFNYGYTF.

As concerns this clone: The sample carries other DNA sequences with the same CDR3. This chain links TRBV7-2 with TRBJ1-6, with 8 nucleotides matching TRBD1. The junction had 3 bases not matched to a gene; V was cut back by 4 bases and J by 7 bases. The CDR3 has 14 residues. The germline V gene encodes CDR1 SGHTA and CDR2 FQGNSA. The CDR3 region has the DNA TGTGCCAGCAGCTCGGGACAGGTCAATTCACCCCTCCACTTT. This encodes CASSSGQVNSPLHF.

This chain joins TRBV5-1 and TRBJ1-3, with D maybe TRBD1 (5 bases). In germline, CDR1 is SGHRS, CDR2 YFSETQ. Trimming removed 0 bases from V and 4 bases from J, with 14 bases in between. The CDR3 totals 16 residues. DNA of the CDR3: TGCGCCAGCAGCTTGGGAACGGGGACTAGCGGAAACACCATATATTTT. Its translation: CASSLGTGTSGNTIYF.

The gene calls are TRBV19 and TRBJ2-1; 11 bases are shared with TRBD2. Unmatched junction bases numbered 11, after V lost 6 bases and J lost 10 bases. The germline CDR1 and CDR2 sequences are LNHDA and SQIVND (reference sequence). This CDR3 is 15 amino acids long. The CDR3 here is CASRLLAGGLGEQFF. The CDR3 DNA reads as TGTGCCAGTAGACTGTTAGCGGGGGGGCTTGGAGAGCAGTTCTTC.

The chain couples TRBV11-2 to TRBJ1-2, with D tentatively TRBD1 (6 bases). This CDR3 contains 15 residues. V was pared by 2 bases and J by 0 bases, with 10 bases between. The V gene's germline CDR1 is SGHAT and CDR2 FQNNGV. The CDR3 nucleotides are TGTGCCAGCAGCTTAATAGGGGGTACTAACTATGGCTACACCTTC. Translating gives CASSLIGGTNYGYTF.

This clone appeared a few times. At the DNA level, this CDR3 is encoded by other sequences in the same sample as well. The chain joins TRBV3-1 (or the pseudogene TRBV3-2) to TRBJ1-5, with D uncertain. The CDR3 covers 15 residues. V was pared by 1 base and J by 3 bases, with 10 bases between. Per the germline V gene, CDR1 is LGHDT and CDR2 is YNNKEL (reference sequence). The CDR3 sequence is CASSQGAGPNQPQHF. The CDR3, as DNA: TGTGCCAGCAGCCAAGGGGCGGGTCCCAATCAGCCCCAGCATTTT.

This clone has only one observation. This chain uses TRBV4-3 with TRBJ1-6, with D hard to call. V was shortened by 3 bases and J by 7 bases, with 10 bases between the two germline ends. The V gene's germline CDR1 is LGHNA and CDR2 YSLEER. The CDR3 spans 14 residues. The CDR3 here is CASSQSLGNSPLHF. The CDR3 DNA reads TGCGCCAGCAGCCAGTCACTCGGGAATTCACCCCTCCACTTT.

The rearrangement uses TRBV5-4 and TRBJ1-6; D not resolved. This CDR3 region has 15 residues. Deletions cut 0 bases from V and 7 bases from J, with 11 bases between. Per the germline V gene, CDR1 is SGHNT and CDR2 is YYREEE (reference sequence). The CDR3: CASSLENTVNSPLHF. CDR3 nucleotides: TGTGCCAGCAGCTTGGAAAACACAGTGAATTCACCCCTCCACTTT.

The CDR3 DNA sequence: TGTGCCAGCAGCTTAACCTCGCGGATGAACACTGAAGCTTTCTTT. Its translation is CASSLTSRMNTEAFF. The V and J genes are TRBV11-2 and TRBJ1-1; the D is unclear. Germline CDR1 SGHAT, CDR2 FQNNGV. V lost 2 bases and J 0 bases, leaving 10 bases between the germline ends. The CDR3 is 15 amino acids.

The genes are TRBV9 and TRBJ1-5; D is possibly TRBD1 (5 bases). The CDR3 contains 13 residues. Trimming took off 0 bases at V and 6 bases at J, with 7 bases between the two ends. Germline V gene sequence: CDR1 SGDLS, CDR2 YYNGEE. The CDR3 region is CASSVGTGQPQHF. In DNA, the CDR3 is TGTGCCAGCAGCGTAGGTACAGGTCAGCCCCAGCATTTT.